These T cell receptor beta chains were read from a single sample in a study of Graves' ophthalmopathy and Graves' hyperthyroidism. MiXCR, applied by TCRdb to the multiplex PCR reads, yields one record per CDR3 protein. The sample lists roughly 350,000 distinct CDR3 sequences, about 15% seen once, with about 2.4% in the top ten. The sequencing input was peripheral blood. These receptors were obtained from an adult woman with stable Graves' hyperthyroidism. Each CDR3 is given with its conserved first and last residue. Each record gives: D gene, clone size, J gene, V gene, CDR3 DNA, CDR3 protein. The D gene is left open where the match is weak. Clone size is given for some rows only: seen once, a few or many times, or a class if the clone is expanded.

d_gene: -
abundance: many
j_gene: TRBJ1-5
v_gene: TRBV2
CDR3nt: TGTGCCAGCAGCTTCGGGGAATTAGGACAGCCCCAGCATTTT
CDR3aa: CASSFGELGQPQHF

d_gene: -
abundance: -
j_gene: TRBJ1-5
v_gene: TRBV27
CDR3nt: TGTGCCAGCAGTTTAGCGGGGGGGATTCAGCCCCAGCATTTT
CDR3aa: CASSLAGGIQPQHF

d_gene: -
abundance: many
j_gene: TRBJ2-7
v_gene: TRBV27
CDR3nt: TGTGCCAGCAGTTATGGGGGAGGCGTAGGATACGAGCAGTACTTC
CDR3aa: CASSYGGGVGYEQYF

d_gene: TRBD1
abundance: many
j_gene: TRBJ2-7
v_gene: TRBV12-3/TRBV12-4
CDR3nt: TGTGCCAGCAGTTTAGCTAACCAGGGGGCGGGCGAGCAGTACTTC
CDR3aa: CASSLANQGAGEQYF

d_gene: -
abundance: few
j_gene: TRBJ2-2
v_gene: TRBV20-1
CDR3nt: TGCAGTGCTAGAGATGACACCCAGGGGACCGGGGAGCTGTTTTTT
CDR3aa: CSARDDTQGTGELFF

d_gene: -
abundance: many
j_gene: TRBJ1-5
v_gene: TRBV12-3/TRBV12-4
CDR3nt: TGTGCCAGCAGTTTACAGAGGAACCTGGCATATAGCAATCAGCCCCAGCATTTT
CDR3aa: CASSLQRNLAYSNQPQHF

d_gene: -
abundance: many
j_gene: TRBJ2-5
v_gene: TRBV29-1
CDR3nt: TGCAGCGTTGTAGCGGTCGGGGAGACCCAGTACTTC
CDR3aa: CSVVAVGETQYF

d_gene: TRBD2
abundance: -
j_gene: TRBJ2-7
v_gene: TRBV10-3
CDR3nt: TGTGCCATCAGACCTAGCGGTAGCTCCTACGAGCAGTACTTC
CDR3aa: CAIRPSGSSYEQYF

d_gene: -
abundance: many
j_gene: TRBJ2-5
v_gene: TRBV2
CDR3nt: TGTGCCTTGGAGGGAGATGGGGGGACCCAGTACTTC
CDR3aa: CALEGDGGTQYF

d_gene: -
abundance: many
j_gene: TRBJ1-1
v_gene: TRBV29-1
CDR3nt: TGCAGCGGCGGGGCAGGGGTTAACACTGAAGCTTTCTTT
CDR3aa: CSGGAGVNTEAFF

d_gene: -
abundance: -
j_gene: TRBJ2-7
v_gene: TRBV24-1
CDR3nt: TGTGCCACCAGCACAGGGTACGGGGACGAGCAGTACTTC
CDR3aa: CATSTGYGDEQYF

d_gene: TRBD2
abundance: many
j_gene: TRBJ2-7
v_gene: TRBV5-1
CDR3nt: TGCGCCAGCAGACAGGGACTAGCGATTACCTACGAGCAGTACTTC
CDR3aa: CASRQGLAITYEQYF

d_gene: TRBD1
abundance: -
j_gene: TRBJ2-7
v_gene: TRBV9
CDR3nt: TGTGCCAGCAGCGTAGCAAGGACAGGGATGCCCTACGAGCAGTACTTC
CDR3aa: CASSVARTGMPYEQYF

d_gene: -
abundance: many
j_gene: TRBJ2-5
v_gene: TRBV24-1
CDR3nt: TGTGCCACCAGTGATTTCCCTTCAGGCCAAGAGACCCAGTACTTC
CDR3aa: CATSDFPSGQETQYF

d_gene: -
abundance: few
j_gene: TRBJ2-7
v_gene: TRBV7-2
CDR3nt: TGTGCCAGCAGCTTAGCGTCACCCCGGACAAAACCCCCTTACGAGCAGTACTTC
CDR3aa: CASSLASPRTKPPYEQYF

d_gene: -
abundance: many
j_gene: TRBJ1-1
v_gene: TRBV12-3/TRBV12-4
CDR3nt: TGTGCCAGCAGTTTATTCTCAGTAGTGGACACTGAAGCTTTCTTT
CDR3aa: CASSLFSVVDTEAFF

d_gene: -
abundance: many
j_gene: TRBJ1-2
v_gene: TRBV5-1
CDR3nt: TGCGCCAGCAGCTTGGGGGGCGCCTATGGCTACACCTTC
CDR3aa: CASSLGGAYGYTF

d_gene: -
abundance: many
j_gene: TRBJ1-1
v_gene: TRBV12-3/TRBV12-4
CDR3nt: TGTGCCAGCAGCAGGGGTTGGGTCGCTTTCTTT
CDR3aa: CASSRGWVAFF

d_gene: -
abundance: -
j_gene: TRBJ2-7
v_gene: TRBV30
CDR3nt: TGTGCCTGGAGTGCTACAGATTACGAGCAGTACTTC
CDR3aa: CAWSATDYEQYF

d_gene: TRBD2
abundance: few
j_gene: TRBJ2-5
v_gene: TRBV7-2
CDR3nt: TGTGCCAGCAGCCTCGGGACTAGGGGAGGATGGACCCAGTACTTC
CDR3aa: CASSLGTRGGWTQYF

d_gene: -
abundance: -
j_gene: TRBJ1-1
v_gene: TRBV12-3/TRBV12-4
CDR3nt: TGTGCCAGCAGTTTCCGGCAGAATGAAGCTTTCTTT
CDR3aa: CASSFRQNEAFF

d_gene: TRBD2
abundance: few
j_gene: TRBJ2-5
v_gene: TRBV4-1
CDR3nt: TGCGCCAGCAGCCTCGCACTAGCGGAGACCCAGTACTTC
CDR3aa: CASSLALAETQYF

d_gene: TRBD2
abundance: many
j_gene: TRBJ2-2
v_gene: TRBV19
CDR3nt: TGTGCCAGTACCACGCGACTAGCGGGGGACTCCTCGAACACCGGGGAGCTGTTTTTT
CDR3aa: CASTTRLAGDSSNTGELFF

d_gene: TRBD2
abundance: few
j_gene: TRBJ2-5
v_gene: TRBV4-2
CDR3nt: TGTGCCAGCAGCATTGGCAGGACTAGTCAAGAGACCCAGTACTTC
CDR3aa: CASSIGRTSQETQYF

d_gene: TRBD2
abundance: -
j_gene: TRBJ2-2
v_gene: TRBV28
CDR3nt: TGTGCCAGCAGCCGGGGGACTAGCGGGAACACCGGGGAGCTGTTTTTT
CDR3aa: CASSRGTSGNTGELFF

d_gene: -
abundance: many
j_gene: TRBJ2-5
v_gene: TRBV20-1
CDR3nt: TGCAGTGCTAGAGATTCCGGCATGGTAGGGGGAGAGACCCAGTACTTC
CDR3aa: CSARDSGMVGGETQYF

d_gene: -
abundance: -
j_gene: TRBJ2-7
v_gene: TRBV10-3
CDR3nt: TGTGCCACCTGTCAGGAGGGACGGGCCGAGCAGCACTTC
CDR3aa: CATCQEGRAEQHF

d_gene: -
abundance: few
j_gene: TRBJ2-2
v_gene: TRBV7-2
CDR3nt: TGTGCCAGCAGCTTAGCTACACACACCGGGGAGCTGTTTTTT
CDR3aa: CASSLATHTGELFF

d_gene: -
abundance: many
j_gene: TRBJ2-7
v_gene: TRBV10-3
CDR3nt: TGTGCCATCAGTGATCGCCAGGGGAGTGTGCACGAGCAGTACTTC
CDR3aa: CAISDRQGSVHEQYF

d_gene: TRBD2
abundance: many
j_gene: TRBJ2-7
v_gene: TRBV6-1
CDR3nt: TGTGCCAGCAGTCCAAACGGCCTAGCGGGAGAGGGCGAGCAGTACTTC
CDR3aa: CASSPNGLAGEGEQYF

d_gene: -
abundance: many
j_gene: TRBJ1-5
v_gene: TRBV20-1
CDR3nt: TGCAGTGCTAGACAGGACACCAATCAGCCCCAGCATTTT
CDR3aa: CSARQDTNQPQHF

d_gene: -
abundance: many
j_gene: TRBJ2-5
v_gene: TRBV29-1
CDR3nt: TGCAGCGTTGTAATGGTAGGGGAGACCCAGTACTTC
CDR3aa: CSVVMVGETQYF

d_gene: TRBD2
abundance: many
j_gene: TRBJ2-4
v_gene: TRBV12-3/TRBV12-4
CDR3nt: TGTGCCAGGGTCCTGGGGCGGGAGGGCCCCTTAGGCATTCAGTACTTC
CDR3aa: CARVLGREGPLGIQYF

d_gene: -
abundance: many
j_gene: TRBJ2-7
v_gene: TRBV29-1
CDR3nt: TGCAGCGTTGAAGGAACAGCCCAGAGCTACGAGCAGTACTTC
CDR3aa: CSVEGTAQSYEQYF

d_gene: -
abundance: many
j_gene: TRBJ1-6
v_gene: TRBV15
CDR3nt: TGTGCCACCAGCAGAGAGACGGGGAATTCACCCCTCCACTTT
CDR3aa: CATSRETGNSPLHF

d_gene: -
abundance: many
j_gene: TRBJ1-1
v_gene: TRBV7-9
CDR3nt: TGTGCCAGCAGCTTCCTTCAGGGGTACACTGAAGCTTCCTTT
CDR3aa: CASSFLQGYTEASF

d_gene: -
abundance: few
j_gene: TRBJ2-2
v_gene: TRBV30
CDR3nt: TGTGCCTGGAGTGTTGACAGTTGGGGGGAGCTGTTTTTT
CDR3aa: CAWSVDSWGELFF

d_gene: -
abundance: -
j_gene: TRBJ2-1
v_gene: TRBV20-1
CDR3nt: TGCAGTGCTAGAGATCGGGAGACAGGTCCCTACAATGAGCAGTTCTTC
CDR3aa: CSARDRETGPYNEQFF

d_gene: -
abundance: many
j_gene: TRBJ1-2
v_gene: TRBV29-1
CDR3nt: TGCAGCGTTGAAGGGAAAAGGGGCTACACCTTC
CDR3aa: CSVEGKRGYTF

d_gene: TRBD2
abundance: many
j_gene: TRBJ2-5
v_gene: TRBV5-6
CDR3nt: TGTGCCAGCAGCTTGGGAGGCGGGAGCTCAGGGGAGACCCAGTACTTC
CDR3aa: CASSLGGGSSGETQYF

d_gene: -
abundance: -
j_gene: TRBJ2-7
v_gene: TRBV2
CDR3nt: TGTGCCAGCAGGCCCGGGACCGCAAGCTCCTACGAGCAGTACTTC
CDR3aa: CASRPGTASSYEQYF

d_gene: TRBD2
abundance: many
j_gene: TRBJ2-5
v_gene: TRBV24-1
CDR3nt: TGTGCCACCAGTGATTTGGGGCGCGGGAGTGAGACCCAGTACTTC
CDR3aa: CATSDLGRGSETQYF

d_gene: -
abundance: many
j_gene: TRBJ2-5
v_gene: TRBV6-1
CDR3nt: TGTGCCAGCAGTGAAGAGAATCTGCAAGAGACCCAGTACTTC
CDR3aa: CASSEENLQETQYF

d_gene: TRBD2
abundance: many
j_gene: TRBJ2-7
v_gene: TRBV28
CDR3nt: TGTGCCAGCAGTTTACGGGAGGGAAAGTACTTC
CDR3aa: CASSLREGKYF

d_gene: -
abundance: many
j_gene: TRBJ2-5
v_gene: TRBV25-1
CDR3nt: TGTGCCAGCAGTGAAGGCTATATCGCAGTTCAGACCCAGTACTTC
CDR3aa: CASSEGYIAVQTQYF

d_gene: -
abundance: many
j_gene: TRBJ1-1
v_gene: TRBV4-2
CDR3nt: TGTGCCAGCAGCCTGATGGGGAGAATAAGTACGATGAACACTGAAGCTTTCTTT
CDR3aa: CASSLMGRISTMNTEAFF

d_gene: -
abundance: many
j_gene: TRBJ2-7
v_gene: TRBV10-3
CDR3nt: TGTGCCATCAGTGTTCTCAGGGAGCACGAGCAGTACTTC
CDR3aa: CAISVLREHEQYF

d_gene: -
abundance: few
j_gene: TRBJ1-5
v_gene: TRBV30
CDR3nt: TGTGCCTGGAGCCCCCAAGCAAGACAGCCCCAGCATTTT
CDR3aa: CAWSPQARQPQHF

d_gene: -
abundance: many
j_gene: TRBJ1-2
v_gene: TRBV2
CDR3nt: TGTGCCAGCAGTGAATCGGTTGGCTACACCTTC
CDR3aa: CASSESVGYTF

d_gene: -
abundance: many
j_gene: TRBJ1-1
v_gene: TRBV27
CDR3nt: TGTGCCAGCAGGAATGGTGGCGGCCTTGAAGCTTTCTTT
CDR3aa: CASRNGGGLEAFF

d_gene: -
abundance: many
j_gene: TRBJ2-7
v_gene: TRBV10-1
CDR3nt: TGCGCCAGCGCGGCTGGATTCGGCGAGCAGTACTTC
CDR3aa: CASAAGFGEQYF

d_gene: TRBD1
abundance: many
j_gene: TRBJ2-7
v_gene: TRBV24-1
CDR3nt: TGTGCCACCAGCCGACAGGGCACCTACGAGCAGTACTTC
CDR3aa: CATSRQGTYEQYF

d_gene: -
abundance: many
j_gene: TRBJ1-1
v_gene: TRBV24-1
CDR3nt: TGTGCCACCAGTGATCGGGGGAACACTGAAGCTTTCTTT
CDR3aa: CATSDRGNTEAFF

d_gene: TRBD1
abundance: many
j_gene: TRBJ2-5
v_gene: TRBV20-1
CDR3nt: TGCAGTGCCCCCGGGACAGGACTTGGGGTGACCCAGTACTTC
CDR3aa: CSAPGTGLGVTQYF

d_gene: -
abundance: -
j_gene: TRBJ2-5
v_gene: TRBV5-8
CDR3nt: TGTGCCAGCAGCTTGAGTATGGTAGAGACCCAGTACTTC
CDR3aa: CASSLSMVETQYF